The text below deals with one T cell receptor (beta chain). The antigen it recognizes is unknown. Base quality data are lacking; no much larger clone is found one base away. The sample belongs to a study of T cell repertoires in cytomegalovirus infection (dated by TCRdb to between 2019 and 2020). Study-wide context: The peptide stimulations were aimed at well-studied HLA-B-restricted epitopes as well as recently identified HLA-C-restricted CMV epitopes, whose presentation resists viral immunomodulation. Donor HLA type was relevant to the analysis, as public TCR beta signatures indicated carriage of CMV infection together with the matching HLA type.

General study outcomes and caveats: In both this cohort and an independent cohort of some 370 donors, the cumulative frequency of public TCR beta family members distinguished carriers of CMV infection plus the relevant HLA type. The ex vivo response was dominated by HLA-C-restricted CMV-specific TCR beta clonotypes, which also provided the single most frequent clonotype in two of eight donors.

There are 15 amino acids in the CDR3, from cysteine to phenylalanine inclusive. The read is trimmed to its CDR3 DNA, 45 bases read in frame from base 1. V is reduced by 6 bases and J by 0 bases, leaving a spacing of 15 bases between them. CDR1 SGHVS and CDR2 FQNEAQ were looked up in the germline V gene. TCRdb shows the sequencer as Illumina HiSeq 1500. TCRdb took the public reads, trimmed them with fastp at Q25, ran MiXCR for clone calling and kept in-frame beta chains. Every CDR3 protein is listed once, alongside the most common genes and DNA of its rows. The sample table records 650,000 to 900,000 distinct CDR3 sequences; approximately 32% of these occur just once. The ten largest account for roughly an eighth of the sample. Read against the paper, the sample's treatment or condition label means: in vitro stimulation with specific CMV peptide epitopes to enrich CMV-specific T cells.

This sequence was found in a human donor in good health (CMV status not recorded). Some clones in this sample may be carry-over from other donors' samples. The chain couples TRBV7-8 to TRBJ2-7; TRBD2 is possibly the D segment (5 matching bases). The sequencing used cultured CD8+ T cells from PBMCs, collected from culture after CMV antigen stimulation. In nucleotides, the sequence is TGTGCCAGCAGGCCCAAGGCGGGTAGCTCCTACGAGCAGTACTTC. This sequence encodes CASRPKAGSSYEQYF.